These 3 T cell receptor beta chains originate from one sample sequenced in a study of blood T cell repertoires in COVID-19. Data came from immunoSEQ multiplex PCR; TCRdb stores just in-frame clones and leaves some out. The table has 180,000 or so clones, 70% to 90% seen once. The sequenced sample consisted of peripheral blood. The receptors here all came from a human donor with active or convalescent COVID-19. The donor label of this sample is uncertain.

The chain combines TRBV18 with TRBJ1-3, with D perhaps matching TRBD1 (5 bases). CDR1 KGHSH and CDR2 LQKENI come from the germline V gene. The length of the CDR3 is 15 residues. V dropped 6 bases and J dropped 2 bases, with 14 bases sitting between them. DNA of the CDR3: TGTGCCAGCTCGCCCCGTCCGGGGGCTGGAAACACCATATATTTT. Its protein is CASSPRPGAGNTIYF.

The chain has TRBV6-6 and TRBJ2-3; possibly TRBD1 for D (5 bases). This CDR3 region has 15 residues. Germline assignment: CDR1 MNHNY and CDR2 SVGAGI (reference sequence). Trimming removed 2 bases at V and 2 bases at J, with 11 bases between. The CDR3 protein is CASSYGGQPTDTQYF. The CDR3, as DNA: TGTGCCAGCAGTTACGGCGGACAACCCACAGATACGCAGTATTTT.

This rearrangement joins TRBV6-5 to TRBJ2-5; no reliable D call. Looked up from germline, CDR1 is MNHEY and CDR2 is SVGAGI. The V and J ends lost 10 bases and 5 bases respectively, with 8 bases between them. The CDR3 consists of 10 residues. CDR3 DNA: TGTGCCATCCTCGGGGAGACCCAGTACTTC. Protein: CAILGETQYF.